The present entry profiles one TCR beta chain with its context. Its antigen is not known. The CDR3 runs to 15 residues. Trimming removed 2 bases at V and 7 bases at J, with 17 bases between. Germline V lookup: CDR1 SEHNR, CDR2 FQNEAQ (reference sequence). Assay: immunoSEQ multiplex PCR; the TCRdb copy retains only in-frame clones and omits some. The table has more than 550,000 clones, around 90% seen once. The sample originates from a study of shared clonotypes between healthy human individuals. Whole-study context: Participating donors consisted of two women and a few men aged 18 to 49. Findings and limits, study-wide: It was observed that about 5% of naive CD4 clonotypes were shared across several donors. Blood alone was sampled, and tissue repertoires likely differ.

CD45RO negativity and positive selection for CCR7 defined naive CD8 cells, a population that excluded terminally differentiated effector memory CD45RA+ cells. Specimen: naive CD8+ T cells sorted from blood. This clonotype was obtained from a man aged 25 to 45 in good health. The J gene is TRBJ2-5, the V gene TRBV7-9; D not resolved. CDR3 loop: CASSLLGFTEGTQYF. In DNA form, the CDR3 reads TGTGCCAGCAGCTTATTAGGGTTTACGGAAGGGACCCAGTACTTC.